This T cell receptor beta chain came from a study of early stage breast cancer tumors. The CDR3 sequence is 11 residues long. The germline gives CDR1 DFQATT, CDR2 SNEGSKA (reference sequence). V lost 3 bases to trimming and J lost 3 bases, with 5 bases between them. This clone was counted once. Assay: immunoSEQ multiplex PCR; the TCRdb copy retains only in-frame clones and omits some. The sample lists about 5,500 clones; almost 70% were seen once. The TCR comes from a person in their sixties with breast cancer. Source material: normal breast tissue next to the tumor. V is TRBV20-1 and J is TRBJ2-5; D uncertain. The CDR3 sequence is CSARAEETQYF. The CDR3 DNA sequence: TGCAGTGCTAGGGCAGAAGAGACCCAGTACTTC.